These 24 T cell receptor beta chains were all obtained from the same sample, sequenced in a study of CXCR3-negative and CXCR3-positive naive CD8 T cells. Preparation of TRB cDNA libraries relied on 5' RACE carrying UMI labels. TCRdb reprocessed the 5' RACE reads, with one entry per CDR3 protein and no DNA. The sample is made up of around 45,000 distinct CDR3 sequences, and the top ten hold roughly 1.4% of it. Specimen: naive CXCR3- CD8+ T cells from blood. The subset is: CD45RO-CCR7+CD27+CD95- naive CD8+ T cells lacking CXCR3 (TNR3-). The receptor source for this set is a human donor in good health. Some clones in this sample may be carry-over from other donors' samples.

V and J are TRBV20-1 and TRBJ1-4; TCRdb's D call, TRBD1, is unchecked because there is no DNA. Germline V gives CDR1 DFQATT, CDR2 SNEGSKA (reference sequence). The CDR3 is 15 residues long. The CDR3 region is CSALGTDATNEKLFF.

V is TRBV12-3 or TRBV12-4 and J is TRBJ2-7. This CDR3 contains 14 residues. CDR3 loop: CASSLSREIYEQYF.

The CDR3 region is CASSARQGAAEAFF. The chain couples TRBV5-1 to TRBJ1-1; TCRdb names TRBD1, which stays unverified in the absence of DNA. In germline, CDR1 is SGHRS, CDR2 YFSETQ. This CDR3 comprises 14 residues.

J is TRBJ1-1 and V is TRBV6-5. CDR3 length: 13 amino acids. Germline V gene sequence: CDR1 MNHEY, CDR2 SVGAGI. CDR3 protein: CASSMTTNTEAFF.

Here the CDR3 reads CASSLSGRGIYNEQFF. The chain joins TRBV12-3 or TRBV12-4 to TRBJ2-1; TCRdb's D call, TRBD1, is unchecked because there is no DNA. The CDR3 runs to 16 residues.

The V gene is TRBV9, the J gene TRBJ2-1; the D call from TCRdb, TRBD2, cannot be confirmed without DNA. The CDR3 is 13 residues long. Germline values: CDR1 SGDLS, CDR2 YYNGEE. The CDR3 here is CASSYGGAGEQFF.

This clonotype is classed as medium-sized (0.01 to 0.1%) by frequency. The chain joins TRBV20-1 to TRBJ2-7; the TCRdb D gene call, TRBD1, has no DNA to confirm it. The CDR3 loop spans 16 amino acids. Germline loops: CDR1 DFQATT, CDR2 SNEGSKA (reference sequence). CDR3 protein: CSADAPTGARDYEQYF.

This chain connects TRBV28 to TRBJ2-7; the TCRdb D gene call, TRBD1, has no DNA to confirm it. Germline V gives CDR1 MDHEN, CDR2 SYDVKM. The CDR3 consists of 17 residues. The CDR3 sequence: CASSSEGGQGYSYEQYF.

The chain uses TRBV28 and TRBJ2-1; TCRdb's D gene call, TRBD2, goes unchecked for lack of DNA. The CDR3 sequence is 12 residues long. Germline V lookup: CDR1 MDHEN, CDR2 SYDVKM. The CDR3 sequence: CASSGEAGEQFF.

The chain joins TRBV28 to TRBJ2-7. Germline V gene sequence: CDR1 MDHEN, CDR2 SYDVKM. The CDR3 length is 13 residues. This CDR3 is CASSFETVNEQYF.

The chain links TRBV7-3 to TRBJ2-3; TCRdb outputs TRBD2, but without DNA this stays unchecked. CDR1 SGHTA and CDR2 FQGTGA come from the germline V gene. The CDR3 loop spans 15 amino acids. The CDR3 protein is CASSSSGGPSDTQYF.

V usage is TRBV3-1 and J usage is TRBJ2-7. The length of the CDR3 is 15 residues. The germline V gene has CDR1 LGHDT and CDR2 YNNKEL (reference sequence). The CDR3: CASSQEGWSSYEQYF.

This chain links TRBV28 with TRBJ2-7; there is no DNA to check the TCRdb D call of TRBD1. The V gene's germline CDR1 is MDHEN and CDR2 SYDVKM. The CDR3 spans 15 residues. The CDR3 loop reads CASSSPVGGSYEQYF.

The V gene is TRBV7-3, the J gene TRBJ1-2; without DNA, the TCRdb call of TRBD1 cannot be checked. The germline V gene encodes CDR1 SGHTA and CDR2 FQGTGA. The CDR3 contains 13 residues. CDR3 sequence: CASSPGQNYGYTF.

This chain connects TRBV6-6 to TRBJ2-1; as DNA is missing, the TRBD2 call by TCRdb cannot be tested. The CDR3 consists of 17 residues. CDR1 and CDR2 from the germline V gene are MNHNY and SVGAGI (reference sequence). CDR3 loop: CASSYSHDWGESNEQFF.

The chain carries TRBV5-1 and TRBJ2-2; the TCRdb D gene call, TRBD1, has no DNA to confirm it. Germline V gene sequence: CDR1 SGHRS, CDR2 YFSETQ. The CDR3 consists of 16 residues. The chain's CDR3 is CASSPRDRGNTGELFF.

The chain has TRBV29-1 and TRBJ2-1; with no DNA, the TCRdb D assignment of TRBD2 cannot be verified. The CDR3 loop spans 14 amino acids. Germline lookup yields CDR1 SQVTM and CDR2 ANQGSEA. This CDR3 reads CSVGGVAGGYEQFF.

The CDR3 protein is CASSRGQPNTEAFF. The V call is TRBV4-1, the J call TRBJ1-1; TCRdb's D call, TRBD1, is unchecked because there is no DNA. CDR3 length: 14 residues. CDR1 is MGHRA and CDR2 is YSYEKL in the germline V gene.

The chain links TRBV29-1 to TRBJ2-2. The length of the CDR3 is 13 residues. CDR1 SQVTM and CDR2 ANQGSEA come from the germline V gene. The CDR3 sequence is CSVQLPNTGELFF.

The V call is TRBV14, the J call TRBJ2-1. Germline lookup yields CDR1 SGHDN and CDR2 FVKESK. This CDR3 has 13 residues. CDR3 protein: CASSQDRDNEQFF.

V and J are TRBV12-3 or TRBV12-4 and TRBJ2-6; TCRdb calls TRBD1, which cannot be checked without DNA. The CDR3 totals 19 residues. The CDR3 reads CASSYSGGPFYSGANVLTF.

This chain connects TRBV14 to TRBJ2-1. There are 14 residues in the CDR3. Germline CDR1 is SGHDN and CDR2 is FVKESK. CDR3: CASSQDLTDNEQFF.

The J gene is TRBJ1-1, the V gene TRBV9. The CDR3 has 14 residues. Germline V gene sequence: CDR1 SGDLS, CDR2 YYNGEE. The CDR3 sequence is CASSVGGRGVDAFF.

Here the CDR3 reads CASMGTENTEAFF. The V gene is TRBV6-1, the J gene TRBJ1-1; absent DNA, TCRdb's TRBD1 call cannot be checked. Germline CDR1 reads MNHNS; CDR2 reads SASEGT. The CDR3 extends over 13 amino acids.